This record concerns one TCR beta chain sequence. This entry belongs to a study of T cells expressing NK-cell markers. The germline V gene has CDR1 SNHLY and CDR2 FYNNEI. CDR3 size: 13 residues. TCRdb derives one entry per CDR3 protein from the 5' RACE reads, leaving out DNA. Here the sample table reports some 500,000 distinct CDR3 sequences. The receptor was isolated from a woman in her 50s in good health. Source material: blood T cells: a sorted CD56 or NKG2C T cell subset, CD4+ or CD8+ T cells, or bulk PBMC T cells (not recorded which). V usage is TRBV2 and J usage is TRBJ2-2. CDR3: CASRYYYTGELFF.